This paragraph reports one T cell receptor (beta chain). Its antigen is as yet unknown. Deletions cut 2 bases from V and 8 bases from J, with 5 bases between. From germline, CDR1 is LGHDT and CDR2 YNNKEL (reference sequence). The CDR3 consists of 11 residues. The data belong to a study of T cell responses to AZD1222 COVID-19 vaccine. On the study more broadly: Second doses that came at about 4 or about 12 weeks were put together.

Clones were read by immunoSEQ multiplex PCR, and TCRdb kept only the in-frame ones, dropping some. The sample has approximately 190,000 clones, about 92% seen once. Study findings and constraints: The peak T cell response came first, and repertoires were sampled only after it. Most donors were white British, females outnumbered males, and clonal diversity was possibly underestimated.

This chain joins TRBV3-1 (or the pseudogene TRBV3-2) and TRBJ2-3; no clear D gene. The origin of this receptor is an adult in good health. The sequencing used peripheral blood, collected on day 0 of AZD1222 vaccination. CDR3: CASSQRSTQYF. The DNA of the CDR3 is TGTGCCAGCAGCCAACGGAGTACGCAGTATTTT.